This is a list of T cell receptor beta chains from one sample in a study of cytomegalovirus exposure and HLA in healthy donors. Produced via immunoSEQ multiplex PCR; TCRdb's table is partial and in-frame only. Of about 130,000 clones in the sample, 81% are singletons; the top ten hold roughly 4%. The sequenced sample consisted of PBMCs. The receptor source for this set is a man between 18 and 35 years old in good health and CMV-seropositive. Each CDR3 is given with its conserved first and last residue. A D gene is named only where the DNA matches it firmly. Some rows mark clone size as missing; the rest say once, few, many or name a class of expanded clone.

clone_size	v_call	d_call	j_call	cdr3_nt	cdr3_aa
-	TRBV19	-	TRBJ1-4	TGTGCCAGTAGTAAGTTCTTAACGGGTGAAAAACTGTTTTTT	CASSKFLTGEKLFF
-	TRBV6-4	-	TRBJ2-1	TGTGCCAGCAGTGACTCGGCCCGCCCCTCCAATGAGCAGTTCTTC	CASSDSARPSNEQFF
-	TRBV4-1	TRBD1	TRBJ1-2	TGCGCCAGCAGCCCCGCACAGGGGATCGCCTATGGCTACACCTTC	CASSPAQGIAYGYTF
-	TRBV18	-	TRBJ2-2	TGTGCCAGCTCACCAGCGGGTGGGTACACCGGGGAGCTGTTTTTT	CASSPAGGYTGELFF
-	TRBV12-5	-	TRBJ1-4	TGTGCTAGTGGTTTGGAAGGGACTGATGAAAAACTGTTTTTT	CASGLEGTDEKLFF
-	TRBV29-1	-	TRBJ2-7	TGCAGCGTTGCGGCCGGGACATATCGGCCATACGAGCAGTACTTC	CSVAAGTYRPYEQYF
-	TRBV9	-	TRBJ1-3	TGTGCCAGCAGCCAGTTAACCTCTGGAAACACCATATATTTT	CASSQLTSGNTIYF
few	TRBV2	TRBD1	TRBJ2-5	TGTGCCAGCAGGGACAGGGGGCTCCCGCAAGAGACCCAGTACTTC	CASRDRGLPQETQYF
-	TRBV4-1	-	TRBJ1-1	TGCGCCAGCAGCCAAGGACAGGCGAACACTGAAGCTTTCTTT	CASSQGQANTEAFF
-	TRBV5-5	-	TRBJ1-5	TGTGCCAGCAGCCCCGGGGGGCCATATAGCAATCAGCCCCAGCATTTT	CASSPGGPYSNQPQHF
-	TRBV2	-	TRBJ1-2	TGTGCCAGCAGTGAAAATTGGGTACAGACCGCTCGGGGTAGTGGCTACACCTTC	CASSENWVQTARGSGYTF
-	TRBV10-1	-	TRBJ2-1	TGCGCCAGCAGGCTGGACTCAGACAATGAGCAGTTCTTC	CASRLDSDNEQFF
few	TRBV15	-	TRBJ1-4	TGTGCCACCAGCAGACAGCGGGAATGGAGTGAAAAACTGTTTTTT	CATSRQREWSEKLFF
-	TRBV7-6	TRBD1	TRBJ2-7	TGTGCCAGCAGCTTAGCGTTGGGACAGGGTTACGAGCAGTACTTC	CASSLALGQGYEQYF
-	TRBV6-6	-	TRBJ1-5	TGTGCCAGCAGTTACCGCGACGGGTATAGCAATCAGCCCCAGCATTTT	CASSYRDGYSNQPQHF
once	TRBV15	TRBD1	TRBJ2-5	TGTGCCACCAGCCACGGCGGGACAGGGTTTCAGACCCAGTACTTC	CATSHGGTGFQTQYF
-	TRBV7-2	-	TRBJ2-2	TGTGCCAGCAGCCGCACCCGGAGGAACACCGGGGAGCTGTTTTTT	CASSRTRRNTGELFF
few	TRBV19	-	TRBJ1-1	TGTGCCAGTGACCAGGGAACTGAAGCTTTCTTT	CASDQGTEAFF
-	TRBV7-9	-	TRBJ1-4	TGTGCCAGCAGCTTCGGGGGGGAGGTAGTAAAACTGTTTTTT	CASSFGGEVVKLFF
once	TRBV9	-	TRBJ1-4	TGTGCCAGCAGCGTGTCAGGGGCTTCTAATGAAAAACTGTTTTTT	CASSVSGASNEKLFF
-	TRBV2	TRBD2	TRBJ2-7	TGTGCCAGCAGGGTTGGACTTTCGGGAGGTGCGGGAGAGCAGTACTTC	CASRVGLSGGAGEQYF
few	TRBV19	TRBD1	TRBJ1-5	TGTGCCAGTCGGACAGGGGGCTTTAATCAGCCCCAGCATTTT	CASRTGGFNQPQHF
-	TRBV6-4	-	TRBJ2-6	TGTGCCAGCAAGGCCCAGAAGATCGGGAGCTCTGGGGCCAACGTCCTGACTTTC	CASKAQKIGSSGANVLTF
-	TRBV12-1	-	TRBJ2-3	TGTGCCAGCAGCTTTTGGGGACAGGACGTTTGCACAGATACGCAGTATTTT	CASSFWGQDVCTDTQYF
-	TRBV4-3	TRBD1	TRBJ1-5	TGCGCCAGCAGCCAAGATCTAGGGGGGACAGACAATCAGCCCCAGCATTTT	CASSQDLGGTDNQPQHF
-	TRBV4-3	TRBD1	TRBJ1-6	TGCGCCAGCAGCCAGGTCACAACAGGGGGTAATTCACCCCTCCACTTT	CASSQVTTGGNSPLHF
-	TRBV7-9	-	TRBJ2-3	TGTGCCAGCATCCCAGTGGGACTTAGTAGTTCAGATACGCAGTATTTT	CASIPVGLSSSDTQYF
-	TRBV27	TRBD1	TRBJ1-5	TGTGCCAGCAGTCTGGTGGGACAGACTAGCAATCAGCCCCAGCATTTT	CASSLVGQTSNQPQHF
-	TRBV7-6	-	TRBJ2-3	TGTGCCAGCAGCTTAGCTAGGGGTGGTACGCAGTATTTT	CASSLARGGTQYF
-	TRBV7-8	-	TRBJ1-6	TGTGCCAGCAGCCAGAGGGGACACTATAATTCACCCCTCCACTTT	CASSQRGHYNSPLHF
-	TRBV18	-	TRBJ1-1	TGTGCCAGCTCACAACTCGGACAGCAACTGGCTGAAGCTTTCTTT	CASSQLGQQLAEAFF
-	TRBV4-2	-	TRBJ1-1	TGTGCCAGCAGCCAAGCTCCGGGGGGAGCGGGCCCTGAAGCTTTCTTT	CASSQAPGGAGPEAFF
-	TRBV10-3	TRBD1	TRBJ1-1	TGTGCCATCAGTGAGTCGTCACTGGCAGGGGGATACACTGAAGCTTTCTTT	CAISESSLAGGYTEAFF
-	TRBV19	-	TRBJ1-6	TGTGCCAGTAGTATAGGACATTCGTATAATTCACCCCTCCACTTT	CASSIGHSYNSPLHF
-	TRBV19	-	TRBJ1-4	TGTGCCAGTAGTATAGCTCGGGGAGCGTTTGAAAAACTGTTTTTT	CASSIARGAFEKLFF
-	TRBV5-6	TRBD1	TRBJ1-2	TGTGCCAGCAGCTCGGGACAGAAAGATGGCTACACCTTC	CASSSGQKDGYTF
-	TRBV27	-	TRBJ1-5	TGTGCCAGCAGTATCCGGGGGGGTAGCAATCAGCCCCAGCATTTT	CASSIRGGSNQPQHF
-	TRBV9	-	TRBJ2-5	TGTGCCAGCAGCCCCTTGGGGGGAGGAGAGACCCAGTACTTC	CASSPLGGGETQYF
-	TRBV18	TRBD1	TRBJ2-5	TGTGCCAGCTCACAGCTGACAGGGAGAGAGACCCAGTACTTC	CASSQLTGRETQYF
-	TRBV5-1	TRBD1	TRBJ1-1	TGCGCCAGCAGCTTGGAGGGCAGGGGGACCACTGAAGCTTTCTTT	CASSLEGRGTTEAFF
-	TRBV7-2	TRBD2	TRBJ2-3	TGTGCCAGCAGCTTTAGCGGGAGGGGAGGCACAGATACGCAGTATTTT	CASSFSGRGGTDTQYF
-	TRBV2	-	TRBJ1-1	TGTGCCAGCAGTGATGAGGGATCAACGACTGAAGCTTTCTTT	CASSDEGSTTEAFF
-	TRBV2	TRBD2	TRBJ2-5	TGTGCCAGCAGTGAATGGGCTAGCGGCCTCCAAGAGACCCAGTACTTC	CASSEWASGLQETQYF
-	TRBV9	-	TRBJ2-5	TGTGCCAGCAGCGTAGGAGGGATCGGAGAGACCCAGTACTTC	CASSVGGIGETQYF
-	TRBV11-2	TRBD1	TRBJ1-6	TGTGCCAGCAGCCCAGGACAGGGGATCAACCTCCACTTT	CASSPGQGINLHF